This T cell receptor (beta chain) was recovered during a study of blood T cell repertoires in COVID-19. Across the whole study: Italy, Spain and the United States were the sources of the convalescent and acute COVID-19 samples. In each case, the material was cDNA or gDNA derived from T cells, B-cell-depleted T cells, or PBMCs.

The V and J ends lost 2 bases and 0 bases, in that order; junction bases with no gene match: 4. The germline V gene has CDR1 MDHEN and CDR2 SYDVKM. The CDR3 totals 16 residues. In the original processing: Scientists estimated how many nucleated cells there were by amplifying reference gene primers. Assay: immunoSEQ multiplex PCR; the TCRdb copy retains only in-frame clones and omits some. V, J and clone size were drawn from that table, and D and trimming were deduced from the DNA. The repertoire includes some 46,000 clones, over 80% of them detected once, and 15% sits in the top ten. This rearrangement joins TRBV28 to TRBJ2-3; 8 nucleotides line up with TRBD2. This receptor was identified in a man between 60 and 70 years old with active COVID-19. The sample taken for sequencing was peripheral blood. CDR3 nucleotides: TGTGCCAGCAGTTTAATTAGCGGGAAGAGCACAGATACGCAGTATTTT. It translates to CASSLISGKSTDTQYF. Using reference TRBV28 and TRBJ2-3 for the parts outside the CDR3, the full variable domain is DVKVTQSSRYLVKRTGEKVFLECVQDMDHENMFWYRQDPGLGLRLIYFSYDVKMKEKGDIPEGYSVSREKKERFSLILESASTNQTSMYLCASSLISGKSTDTQYFGPGTRLTVL.